The present entry profiles one T cell receptor (beta chain) with its context. Sequence at one end of the junction differs from germline and may be a read error. The sample comes from a study of CDR3 diversity in severe acne. In TCRdb, the PCR reads were re-called with MiXCR into one record per CDR3 protein. Here the sample spans about 85,000 distinct CDR3 sequences, 45% to 50% being singletons. The V gene's germline CDR1 is MGHDK and CDR2 SYGVNS. The CDR3 runs to 17 residues. What was sequenced was blood. The chain uses TRBV25-1 and TRBJ2-3; 9 positions match TRBD2. This clonotype originated in a male donor in good health, serving as a control. This chain's CDR3 is CASSESAGGPSLIRAHF. DNA of the CDR3: TGTGCCAGCAGTGAATCGGCGGGAGGGCCCTCGCTGATACGCGCCCATTTT. Supplemented by reference TRBV25-1 and TRBJ2-3, the full variable domain reads EADIYQTPRYLVIGTGKKITLECSQTMGHDKMYWYQQDPGMELHLIHYSYGVNSTEKGDLSSESTVSRIRTEHFPLTLESARPSHTSQYLCASSESAGGPSLIRAHFGPGTRLTVL.